These 23 T cell receptor beta chains came from one sample sequenced in a study of blood T cells in healthy people across ages. Alongside a J-beta primer mix, a sample-barcoded 5' primer served in a second PCR lasting roughly 6 to 12 cycles. One entry per CDR3 protein results from TCRdb running MiXCR on the 5' RACE reads. The data contain roughly 1,100,000 distinct CDR3 sequences, approximately 26% of them singletons. These data are also associated with another study on T cells of mothers and their children.

The specimen sequenced was blood. Source of these receptors: a girl aged 2 to 9 in good health.

A few counts support this clonotype. The chain couples TRBV18 to TRBJ2-2; D gene ambiguous. The V and J ends lost 2 bases and 3 bases respectively, with 7 bases between them. The CDR3 is 14 residues long. Germline values: CDR1 KGHSH, CDR2 LQKENI. The CDR3 DNA sequence: TGTGCCAGCTCACCAATTGCGGACACCGGGGAGCTGTTTTTT. This encodes CASSPIADTGELFF.

Note on this clonotype: No conserved phenylalanine or tryptophan ends this CDR3, so it is likely a read error. The CDR3 protein is CASTEYFTGVDTEAFL. CDR3 coding DNA: TGCGCCAGCACCGAATACTTCACGGGGGTGGACACTGAAGCTTTCCTT. The rearrangement links TRBV5-1 to TRBJ1-1, with D tentatively TRBD1 (5 bases). V shed 6 bases and J shed 3 bases, with 21 bases lying between them. The length of the CDR3 is 16 residues. Germline CDR1 SGHRS, CDR2 YFSETQ.

The V gene is TRBV13, the J gene TRBJ1-2; no clear D gene. The V gene lost 5 bases and the J gene lost 8 bases, with 21 bases spanning the gap. Germline loops: CDR1 PRHDT, CDR2 FYEKMQ (reference sequence). There are 15 residues in the CDR3. CDR3 region: CASSAYMALDEGYTF. DNA of the CDR3: TGTGCCAGCAGCGCCTACATGGCCCTAGACGAGGGCTACACCTTC.

This rearrangement joins TRBV3-1 to TRBJ1-2, with D tentatively TRBD1 (5 bases). Germline lookup yields CDR1 LGHDT and CDR2 YNNKEL (reference sequence). V was shortened by 4 bases and J by 7 bases, with 19 bases between the two germline ends. CDR3 size: 15 residues. CDR3 coding DNA: TGTGCCAGCAGCCCGCCCGTCATTTCAGGGTTTGGCTACACCTTC. It encodes CASSPPVISGFGYTF.

The rearrangement uses TRBV9 and TRBJ2-5, with 10 bases identical to TRBD1. TRBJ2-1 matches the DNA end more closely, so the J call is doubtful. This CDR3 is built from 16 residues. Germline V gene lookup returns CDR1 SGDLS and CDR2 YYNGEE. The CDR3, as DNA: TGTGCCAGCAGCGTTGAAAGACAGGGGGCCCACAATGAGCAGTTCTTC. It encodes CASSVERQGAHNEQFF.

In its sample, this clonotype was seen a few times. V gene TRBV6-5 combines with J gene TRBJ1-2, with D possibly being TRBD1 (5 bases). Between the trimmed V and J ends, which lost 1 base and 0 bases, there was a span of 18 bases. The germline CDR1 and CDR2 sequences are MNHEY and SVGAGI. CDR3 length: 18 amino acids. The CDR3 protein is CASSYLGSDRSTNYGYTF. The CDR3 nucleotides are TGTGCCAGCAGTTACTTGGGCTCCGACAGAAGTACTAACTATGGCTACACCTTC.

Only a few counts were recorded for this clonotype. V is TRBV28 and J is TRBJ2-5; TRBD2 matches 10 bases. Per germline, CDR1 MDHEN and CDR2 SYDVKM. Germline trimming cut 2 bases from V and 1 base from J; bases unmatched to any gene: 4. This CDR3 spans 16 amino acids. The CDR3 loop reads CASSLTVAGGQETQYF. As DNA, the CDR3 is TGTGCCAGCAGTTTAACCGTAGCGGGAGGCCAAGAGACCCAGTACTTC. The whole variable domain, remainder taken from reference TRBV28 and TRBJ2-5, is DVKVTQSSRYLVKRTGEKVFLECVQDMDHENMFWYRQDPGLGLRLIYFSYDVKMKEKGDIPEGYSVSREKKERFSLILESASTNQTSMYLCASSLTVAGGQETQYFGPGTRLLVL.

The J gene is TRBJ1-4, the V gene TRBV7-9; a weak D match, TRBD1 (5 bases). CDR1 and CDR2 from the germline V gene are SEHNR and FQNEAQ (reference sequence). The CDR3 extends over 13 amino acids. The V end lost 3 bases, the J end lost 8 bases, and 10 bases lay between the germline ends. The CDR3, as DNA: TGTGCCAGCAGCTTGAGGGGATGGGAAAAACTGTTTTTT. Its protein product is CASSLRGWEKLFF.

The rearrangement joins TRBV27 to TRBJ1-1, with 7 bases fitting TRBD1. The CDR3 sequence is 15 residues long. Germline CDR1 MNHEY, CDR2 SMNVEV (reference sequence). The V gene end was trimmed by 8 bases and the J gene end by 1 base; junction bases not matched to a gene: 10. The CDR3 coding sequence is TGTGCCAGCCGACCTCGCAGGGGGTCGAACACTGAAGCTTTCTTT. Protein product: CASRPRRGSNTEAFF.

A note on this clonotype: At one of its ends the junction is not consistent with the germline gene, which may arise from a read error. The chain has TRBV7-7 and TRBJ2-5; TRBD2 matches 12 bases. Looked up from germline, CDR1 is SSHAT and CDR2 is FNYEAQ (reference sequence). The CDR3 length is 17 residues. CDR3 residues: CASSLRLAGVGEETQYF. CDR3 sequence (DNA): TGTGCTAGCAGCTTACGACTAGCGGGAGTGGGCGAAGAGACCCAGTACTTC. The variable domain in full, completed from reference TRBV7-7 and TRBJ2-5, reads GAGVSQSPRYKVTKRGQDVTLRCDPISSHATLYWYQQALGQGPEFLTYFNYEAQPDKSGLPSDRFSAERPEGSISTLTIQRTEQRDSAMYRCASSLRLAGVGEETQYFGPGTRLLVL.

This clonotype was observed a few times. The J gene is TRBJ2-6, the V gene TRBV7-9; D is possibly TRBD2 (5 bases). Per the germline V gene, CDR1 is SEHNR and CDR2 is FQNEAQ (reference sequence). Trimming removed 4 bases from V and 0 bases from J, with 13 bases in between. This CDR3 region has 17 residues. In DNA form, the CDR3 reads TGTGCCAGCAGCTCCTCCGGGGAAGCCTCTGGGGCCAACGTCCTGACTTTC. Amino acids: CASSSSGEASGANVLTF.

This clonotype occurred a few times. V usage is TRBV7-3 and J usage is TRBJ2-1; D ambiguous. Trimming cost V 2 bases and J 0 bases, with 11 bases left between them. CDR3 length: 16 residues. Germline V lookup: CDR1 SGHTA, CDR2 FQGTGA. CDR3 nucleotide sequence: TGTGCCAGCAGCTTACATGGCGGTAGCTCCTACAATGAGCAGTTCTTC. It yields the protein CASSLHGGSSYNEQFF.

The V gene is TRBV7-9, the J gene TRBJ2-4, with a tentative D call TRBD2 (5 bases). From germline, CDR1 is SEHNR and CDR2 FQNEAQ (reference sequence). There are 15 residues in the CDR3. V was clipped by 1 base and J by 8 bases, with 15 bases between them. Here the CDR3 reads CASSLGAASEDIQYF. CDR3 nucleotide sequence: TGTGCCAGCAGCTTAGGAGCGGCAAGTGAGGACATTCAGTACTTC.

There are a few counts of this clonotype. The rearrangement uses TRBV2 and TRBJ1-2; D is perhaps TRBD1 (5 bases). This CDR3 contains 12 residues. V lost 8 bases to trimming and J lost 3 bases, with 10 bases between them. Germline CDR1 is SNHLY and CDR2 is FYNNEI. The CDR3 loop reads CASLDSYYGYTF. In DNA, the CDR3 is TGTGCCAGCTTAGACAGCTACTATGGCTACACCTTC.

A few counts support this clonotype. This chain joins TRBV29-1 and TRBJ2-4; unclear D gene. CDR3 length: 15 residues. CDR1 is SQVTM, CDR2 ANQGSEA, per germline. V lost 7 bases to trimming and J lost 0 bases, with 16 bases between them. DNA for the CDR3: TGCAGCGCCTTGGGGTTCGCATTAGCCAAAAACATTCAGTACTTC. Residues: CSALGFALAKNIQYF.

V and J are TRBV5-1 and TRBJ1-1; no firm D call. Per the germline V gene, CDR1 is SGHRS and CDR2 is YFSETQ. V was trimmed by 4 bases and J by 1 base, leaving 8 bases between them. The CDR3 spans 13 residues. DNA for the CDR3: TGCGCCAGCAGCCCAGTACCGAACACTGAAGCTTTCTTT. It yields the protein CASSPVPNTEAFF.

The chain couples TRBV28 to TRBJ2-7; possibly TRBD1 or TRBD2 for D (6 bases each). The germline V gene encodes CDR1 MDHEN and CDR2 SYDVKM. This CDR3 contains 14 residues. Deletions cut 4 bases from V and 3 bases from J, with 13 bases between. CDR3 sequence: CASSSTGGGYEQYF. CDR3 DNA: TGTGCCAGCAGTTCCACAGGAGGGGGCTACGAGCAGTACTTC.

This clonotype was observed a few times. The CDR3 DNA reads as TGCAGCGTTGAAGATCTGGGGAGCACAGATACGCAGTATTTT. Encoded protein: CSVEDLGSTDTQYF. The chain employs TRBV29-1 and TRBJ2-3, with no clear D. Looked up from germline, CDR1 is SQVTM and CDR2 is ANQGSEA. Deletions cut 0 bases from V and 0 bases from J, with 7 bases between. The CDR3 is made up of 14 amino acids.

CDR3 coding DNA: TGTGCCAGCAGTCCCCCCGGGGGGGAGGGGGGAGATACGCAGTATTTT. This encodes CASSPPGGEGGDTQYF. This chain uses TRBV6-6 with TRBJ2-3, with 8 bases matching TRBD2. Trimming cost V 5 bases and J 5 bases; bases outside gene matches: 12. The CDR3 spans 16 residues. Germline V gene sequence: CDR1 MNHNY, CDR2 SVGAGI (reference sequence).

This clonotype was recorded once. The chain uses TRBV7-9 and TRBJ2-5; 13 bases line up with TRBD2. CDR3 size: 16 residues. Germline trimming cut 5 bases from V and 3 bases from J; bases unmatched to any gene: 6. From germline, CDR1 is SEHNR and CDR2 FQNEAQ (reference sequence). The CDR3 nucleotides are TGTGCCAGCAGCACGGGGACTAGCGGGATAGAAGAGACCCAGTACTTC. Translating it yields CASSTGTSGIEETQYF.

The CDR3 DNA sequence: TGTGCCAGCGGATCTTCCAGGGACGTGAACACTGAAGCTTTCTTT. Its translation: CASGSSRDVNTEAFF. The rearrangement uses TRBV7-9 and TRBJ1-1; D is perhaps TRBD1 (5 bases). V lost 8 bases and J 0 bases, leaving 16 bases between the germline ends. This CDR3 has 15 amino acids. Germline V lookup: CDR1 SEHNR, CDR2 FQNEAQ (reference sequence).

This clonotype was picked up a small number of times. The chain recombines TRBV28 with TRBJ2-5; 11 nucleotides align to TRBD2. The J call may be wrong; the DNA end is better matched by TRBJ2-1. Germline CDR1 is MDHEN and CDR2 is SYDVKM. This CDR3 is built from 16 residues. Here the CDR3 DNA reads TGTGCCAGCAGTTTAACGACTAGCGGGATTAGCGGTGAGCAGTTCTTC. It is translated as CASSLTTSGISGEQFF.

The chain employs TRBV3-1 and TRBJ2-7; 15 positions agree with TRBD2. Unmatched junction bases numbered 5, after V lost 1 base and J lost 4 bases. This CDR3 has 17 amino acids. CDR1 is LGHDT and CDR2 is YNNKEL in the germline V gene (reference sequence). In DNA, the CDR3 is TGTGCCAGCAGCCAAGCGGGACTAGCGGGAGGTCTTTACGAGCAGTACTTC. This encodes CASSQAGLAGGLYEQYF.